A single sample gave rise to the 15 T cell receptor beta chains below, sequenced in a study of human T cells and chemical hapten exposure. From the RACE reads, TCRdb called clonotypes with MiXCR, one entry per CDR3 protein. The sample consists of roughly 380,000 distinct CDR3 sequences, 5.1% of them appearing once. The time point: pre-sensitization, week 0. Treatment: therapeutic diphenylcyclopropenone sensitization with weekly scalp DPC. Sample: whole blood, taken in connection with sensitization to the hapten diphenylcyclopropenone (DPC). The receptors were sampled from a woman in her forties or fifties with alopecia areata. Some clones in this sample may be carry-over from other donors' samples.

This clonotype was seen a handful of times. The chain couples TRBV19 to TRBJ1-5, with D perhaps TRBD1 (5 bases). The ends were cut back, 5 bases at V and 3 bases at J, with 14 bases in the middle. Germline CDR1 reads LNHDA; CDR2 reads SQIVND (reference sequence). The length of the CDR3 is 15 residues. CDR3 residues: CASSVLGASNQPQHF. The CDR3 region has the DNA TGTGCCAGTAGTGTCCTCGGGGCCTCCAATCAGCCCCAGCATTTT.

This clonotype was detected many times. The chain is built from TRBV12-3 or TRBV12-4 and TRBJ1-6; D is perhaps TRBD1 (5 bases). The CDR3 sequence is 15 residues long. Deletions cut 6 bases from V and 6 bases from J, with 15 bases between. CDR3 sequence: CASRPGTGSNSPLHF. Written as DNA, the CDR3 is TGTGCCAGCAGGCCTGGGACGGGAAGTAATTCACCCCTCCACTTT.

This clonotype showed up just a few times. CDR3 in amino acids: CASTAGISGNTIYF. The CDR3 coding sequence is TGTGCCAGCACAGCAGGGATCTCTGGAAACACCATATATTTT. The V gene is TRBV6-2 or TRBV6-3, the J gene TRBJ1-3; the D gene is possibly TRBD1 (5 bases). The CDR3 extends over 14 amino acids. Trimming left V 7 bases short and J 0 bases short, with 10 bases between. Germline CDR1 is MNHEY and CDR2 is SVGEGT.

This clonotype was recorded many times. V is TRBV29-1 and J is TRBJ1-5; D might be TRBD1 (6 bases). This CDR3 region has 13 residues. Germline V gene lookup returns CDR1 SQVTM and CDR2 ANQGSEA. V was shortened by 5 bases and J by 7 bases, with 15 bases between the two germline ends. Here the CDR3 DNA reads TGCAGCGTTAGCAGGGGAGTTGGGCAGCCCCAGCATTTT. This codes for CSVSRGVGQPQHF.

The CDR3 here is CSAYSRGDGEKLFF. The CDR3 DNA reads TGCAGTGCCTACTCCAGAGGGGATGGTGAAAAACTGTTTTTT. The chain links TRBV20-1 to TRBJ1-4, with D possibly TRBD1 on 5 matching bases. Germline loops: CDR1 DFQATT, CDR2 SNEGSKA (reference sequence). CDR3 length: 14 amino acids. V lost 6 bases, J lost 7 bases, and 18 bases lay in between.

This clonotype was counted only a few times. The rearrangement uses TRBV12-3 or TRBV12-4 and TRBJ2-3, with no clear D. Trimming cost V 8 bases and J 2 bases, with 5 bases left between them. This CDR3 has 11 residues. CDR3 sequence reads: CASAITDTQYF. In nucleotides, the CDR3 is TGTGCCAGCGCCATCACAGATACGCAGTATTTT.

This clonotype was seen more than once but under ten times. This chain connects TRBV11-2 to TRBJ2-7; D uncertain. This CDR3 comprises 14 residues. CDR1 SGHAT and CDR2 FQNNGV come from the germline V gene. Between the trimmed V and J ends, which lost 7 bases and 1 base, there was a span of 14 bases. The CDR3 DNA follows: TGTGCCAGCAAAGTTGGTTCTGCGTCCTACGAGCAGTACTTC. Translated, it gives CASKVGSASYEQYF. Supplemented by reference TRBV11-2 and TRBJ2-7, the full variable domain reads EAGVAQSPRYKIIEKRQSVAFWCNPISGHATLYWYQQILGQGPKLLIQFQNNGVVDDSQLPKDRFSAERLKGVDSTLKIQPAKLEDSAVYLCASKVGSASYEQYFGPGTRLTVT.

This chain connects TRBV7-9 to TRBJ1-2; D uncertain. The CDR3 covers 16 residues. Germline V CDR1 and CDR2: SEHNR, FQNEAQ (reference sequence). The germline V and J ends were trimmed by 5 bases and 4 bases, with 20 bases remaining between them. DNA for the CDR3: TGTGCCAGCAGCGTTCCAGGAGAGGGAGTTTCCTATGGCTACACCTTC. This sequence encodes CASSVPGEGVSYGYTF.

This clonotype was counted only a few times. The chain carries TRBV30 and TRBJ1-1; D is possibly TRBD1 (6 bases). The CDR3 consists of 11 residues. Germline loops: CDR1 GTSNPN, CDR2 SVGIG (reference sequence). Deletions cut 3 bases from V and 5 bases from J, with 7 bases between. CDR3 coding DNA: TGTGCCTGGAGAGGGGGTACTGAAGCTTTCTTT. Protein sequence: CAWRGGTEAFF.

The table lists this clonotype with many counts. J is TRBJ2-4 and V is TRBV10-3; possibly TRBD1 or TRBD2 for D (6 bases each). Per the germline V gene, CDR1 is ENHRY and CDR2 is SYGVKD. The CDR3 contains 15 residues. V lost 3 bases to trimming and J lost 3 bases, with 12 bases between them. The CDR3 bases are TGTGCCATCAGTGAAAGGGGGGCGAGCAAAAACATTCAGTACTTC. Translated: CAISERGASKNIQYF.

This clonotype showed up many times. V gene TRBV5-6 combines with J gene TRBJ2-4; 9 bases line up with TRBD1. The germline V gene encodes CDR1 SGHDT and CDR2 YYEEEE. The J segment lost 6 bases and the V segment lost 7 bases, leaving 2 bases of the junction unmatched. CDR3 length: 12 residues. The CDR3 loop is CASRGQGNIQYF. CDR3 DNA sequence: TGTGCCAGCCGGGGACAGGGAAACATTCAGTACTTC.

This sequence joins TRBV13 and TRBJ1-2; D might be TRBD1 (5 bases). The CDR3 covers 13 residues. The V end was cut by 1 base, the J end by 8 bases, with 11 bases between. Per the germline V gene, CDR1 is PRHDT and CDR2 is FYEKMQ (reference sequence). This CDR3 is CASSLEGQGGYTF. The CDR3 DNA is TGTGCCAGCAGCTTAGAAGGGCAGGGAGGCTACACCTTC.

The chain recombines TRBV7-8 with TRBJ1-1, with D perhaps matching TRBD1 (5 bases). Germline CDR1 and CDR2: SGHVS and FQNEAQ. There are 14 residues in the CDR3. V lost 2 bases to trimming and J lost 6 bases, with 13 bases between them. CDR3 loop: CASSLKLVGPEAFF. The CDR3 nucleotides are TGTGCCAGCAGCTTAAAATTAGTGGGACCTGAAGCTTTCTTT.

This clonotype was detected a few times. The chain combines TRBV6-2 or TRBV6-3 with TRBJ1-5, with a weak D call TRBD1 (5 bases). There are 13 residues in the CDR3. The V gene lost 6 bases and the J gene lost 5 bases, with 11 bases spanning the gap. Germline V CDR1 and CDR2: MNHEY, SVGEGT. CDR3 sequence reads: CASSQGGHQPQHF. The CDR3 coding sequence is TGTGCCAGCAGCCAGGGTGGCCATCAGCCCCAGCATTTT.

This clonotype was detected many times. DNA for the CDR3: TGTGCCAGCAGTTTGCAGTCCAGGGCGAGCAATCAGCCCCAGCATTTT. Protein product: CASSLQSRASNQPQHF. This chain uses TRBV12-3 or TRBV12-4 with TRBJ1-5, with a tentative D call TRBD1 (5 bases). The CDR3 is made up of 16 amino acids. V dropped 3 bases and J dropped 1 base, with 13 bases sitting between them.